Below, 20 T cell receptor beta chains from the same sample are listed, as sequenced in a study of post-analysis software for immune sequencing data. General study points: TRBV segments more frequent in patients than in controls numbered several and included TRBV5-6, TRBV5-1 and TRBV20-1.

Libraries were made from TCR beta cDNA, and they carried unique molecular identifiers. MiXCR, run by TCRdb on the PCR reads, gives a single entry per CDR3 protein. The data contain roughly 870,000 distinct CDR3 sequences, 53% of them seen just once; the ten biggest clones take up 4.6%. These TCRs' antigens remain unknown. The specimen was blood. Receptors originate from a girl aged 10-17 years with multiple sclerosis.

This chain links TRBV5-5 with TRBJ2-7; D is perhaps TRBD1 (5 bases). Germline loops: CDR1 SGHKS, CDR2 YYEKEE (reference sequence). Trimming cost V 1 base and J 4 bases, with 12 bases left between them. CDR3 length: 14 residues. CDR3 DNA: TGTGCCAGCAGCTTGATGCAGGGCACGTACGAGCAGTACTTC. Its translation: CASSLMQGTYEQYF.

This clonotype is a singleton in its sample. Sequence at one end of the junction differs from germline and may be a read error. The V call is TRBV2, the J call TRBJ2-1; no clear D. The CDR3 sequence is 12 residues long. CDR1 SNHLY and CDR2 FYNNEI come from the germline V gene. The CDR3 here is CASIELNNEQFF. The CDR3 DNA sequence: TGTGCCAGCATTGAACTGAACAATGAGCAGTTCTTC.

V usage is TRBV30 and J usage is TRBJ2-1; 13 nucleotides agree with TRBD2. This CDR3 is built from 19 residues. Germline V CDR1 and CDR2: GTSNPN, SVGIG (reference sequence). Trimming removed 2 bases from V and 4 bases from J; junction bases left unmatched: 14. CDR3 DNA sequence: TGTGCCTGGAGTCAAACCGGACTAGCGGGAGTTAGCCTTTACAATGAGCAGTTCTTC. Amino acids: CAWSQTGLAGVSLYNEQFF.

The CDR3 nucleotides are TGTGCCAGCAGGGACGCAAAAGAGACCCAGTACTTC. Protein: CASRDAKETQYF. The chain uses TRBV12-3 or TRBV12-4 and TRBJ2-5; D is unclear. This CDR3 spans 12 amino acids. V lost 6 bases and J 3 bases, leaving 8 bases between the germline ends.

This clonotype was observed a handful of times. This chain connects TRBV28 to TRBJ2-1, with 10 positions matching TRBD2. Germline-derived CDR1 and CDR2 are MDHEN and SYDVKM. The V segment lost 6 bases and the J segment 8 bases; nucleotides outside the gene matches: 13. The CDR3 totals 16 residues. This CDR3 is CASSTQSGRALDEQFF. In DNA, the CDR3 is TGTGCCAGCAGCACCCAAAGCGGGAGGGCCTTGGATGAGCAGTTCTTC. The full variable domain, completed using reference TRBV28 and TRBJ2-1, is DVKVTQSSRYLVKRTGEKVFLECVQDMDHENMFWYRQDPGLGLRLIYFSYDVKMKEKGDIPEGYSVSREKKERFSLILESASTNQTSMYLCASSTQSGRALDEQFFGPGTRLTVL.

The rearrangement joins TRBV20-1 to TRBJ2-5; D is perhaps TRBD2 (6 bases). The J call may not be correct, given that the DNA end is closer to TRBJ2-7. The CDR3 loop spans 12 amino acids. Germline CDR1 reads DFQATT; CDR2 reads SNEGSKA (reference sequence). CDR3 in DNA: TGCAGTGCTAGCGGGACTCGAGACGAGCAGTACTTC. This translates into CSASGTRDEQYF.

This clonotype was seen more than once but under ten times. The chain links TRBV6-2 or TRBV6-3 to TRBJ2-3; TRBD2 matches 11 bases. With V trimmed by 7 bases and J by 5 bases, 14 bases remained unmatched. The CDR3 loop spans 17 amino acids. The germline V gene encodes CDR1 MNHEY and CDR2 SVGEGT. The CDR3 protein is CASTILVSGRVGDTQYF. Here the CDR3 DNA reads TGTGCCAGCACCATACTGGTTAGCGGGAGGGTTGGAGATACGCAGTATTTT.

This clonotype was seen a handful of times. This chain connects TRBV2 to TRBJ2-3, with TRBD2 matching over 9 bases. The junction had 10 bases not matched to a gene; V was cut back by 6 bases and J by 6 bases. Germline lookup yields CDR1 SNHLY and CDR2 FYNNEI. The CDR3 extends over 15 amino acids. The CDR3: CASRREGRMVDTQYF. Written as DNA, the CDR3 is TGTGCCAGCAGGCGGGAGGGCCGGATGGTGGATACGCAGTATTTT.

The chain has TRBV27 and TRBJ2-1; tentatively, D is TRBD1 or TRBD2 (5 bases each). Per the germline V gene, CDR1 is MNHEY and CDR2 is SMNVEV (reference sequence). Trimming cost V 3 bases and J 2 bases, with 11 bases left between them. The CDR3 sequence is 15 residues long. The CDR3 here is CASSFQVGPYNEQFF. For the CDR3, the DNA is TGTGCCAGCAGTTTTCAGGTGGGACCCTACAATGAGCAGTTCTTC.

Only a few counts were recorded for this clonotype. V is TRBV6-5 and J is TRBJ2-3; a possible D gene is TRBD2 (6 bases). V was clipped by 7 bases and J by 6 bases, with 14 bases between them. Germline V gives CDR1 MNHEY, CDR2 SVGAGI. The CDR3 sequence is 13 residues long. In nucleotides, the CDR3 is TGTGCCAGCAAAGCCAGTGGGGGGGATACGCAGTATTTT. Translation: CASKASGGDTQYF.

The chain carries TRBV5-5 and TRBJ2-7; 9 bases agree with TRBD1. Germline-derived CDR1 and CDR2 are SGHKS and YYEKEE (reference sequence). The CDR3 consists of 16 residues. Trimming cost V 4 bases and J 0 bases; bases outside gene matches: 8. The CDR3 bases are TGTGCCAGCAGCCCCCCCGGGACAGGGAACTCCTACGAGCAGTACTTC. Amino acid sequence: CASSPPGTGNSYEQYF.

This clonotype appeared once. The CDR3 DNA is TGTGCCACCAGTGACCCCGGGACAGGGTCCGATGAGCAGTTCTTC. This translates into CATSDPGTGSDEQFF. V is TRBV24-1 and J is TRBJ2-1; the match to TRBD1 covers 9 bases. Germline V gives CDR1 KGHDR, CDR2 SFDVKD. V was clipped by 4 bases and J by 8 bases; unmatched bases: 8. CDR3 length: 15 amino acids.

Here the CDR3 reads CASGLSNVRGDTQYF. In DNA, the CDR3 is TGTGCTAGTGGTTTATCAAACGTCAGGGGAGATACGCAGTATTTT. The chain recombines TRBV12-5 with TRBJ2-3; D possibly corresponds to TRBD1 (6 bases). The CDR3 contains 15 residues. Germline V gene data show CDR1 as LGHNT and CDR2 as FRNRAP. V was trimmed by 3 bases and J by 5 bases, leaving 15 bases between them.

The chain has TRBV12-3 or TRBV12-4 and TRBJ2-5, with TRBD2 matching over 13 bases. V dropped 6 bases and J dropped 0; count of bases not matched to a gene: 13. This CDR3 is built from 19 residues. CDR3 DNA sequence: TGTGCCAGCAGCCTACACGGACTAGCGGGAGACCTGTACCAAGAGACCCAGTACTTC. This translates into CASSLHGLAGDLYQETQYF.

About this clonotype itself: Germline is not matched at one junction end, which may reflect a read error. CDR3 DNA sequence: TGTGCCAGCAGTTACTCAAGACTGAAAAGTGGCTATGGCTACATCTTC. It translates to CASSYSRLKSGYGYIF. This chain joins TRBV6-5 and TRBJ1-2; D unresolved. This CDR3 spans 16 amino acids. Germline V CDR1 and CDR2: MNHEY, SVGAGI.

A few counts support this clonotype. The chain is built from TRBV29-1 and TRBJ1-1; TRBD1 matches at 9 bases. V shed 7 bases and J 3 bases; nucleotides not matched to a gene: 6. The CDR3 is 13 amino acids. The germline CDR1 and CDR2 sequences are SQVTM and ANQGSEA. The CDR3 nucleotides read TGCAGCGGTACGGGACAGGGCGACACTGAAGCTTTCTTT. Residues: CSGTGQGDTEAFF.

This clonotype was detected a few times. The genes are TRBV6-4 and TRBJ2-3, with 8 bases identical to TRBD1. This CDR3 spans 15 amino acids. The V segment lost 5 bases and the J segment 6 bases; nucleotides outside the gene matches: 10. Germline lookup yields CDR1 MRHNA and CDR2 SNTAGT. CDR3 amino acids: CASSPQGALTDTQYF. The CDR3 DNA sequence: TGTGCCAGCAGTCCCCAGGGGGCCCTTACGGATACGCAGTATTTT.

The chain links TRBV7-2 to TRBJ2-3; weak D call: TRBD2 (5 bases). Germline V gene lookup returns CDR1 SGHTA and CDR2 FQGNSA. V was shortened by 1 base and J by 2 bases, with 13 bases between the two germline ends. The CDR3 totals 16 residues. CDR3 region: CASSLELGAYTDTQYF. DNA of the CDR3: TGTGCCAGCAGCTTAGAACTGGGAGCGTACACAGATACGCAGTATTTT. The full variable domain, rest sourced from reference TRBV7-2 and TRBJ2-3, is GAGVSQSPSNKVTEKGKDVELRCDPISGHTALYWYRQSLGQGLEFLIYFQGNSAPDKSGLPSDRFSAERTGGSVSTLTIQRTQQEDSAVYLCASSLELGAYTDTQYFGPGTRLTVL.

The rearrangement joins TRBV18 to TRBJ1-2, with D unclear. This CDR3 contains 13 residues. Trimming pared 6 bases from V and 2 bases from J, leaving 10 bases between. The germline V gene encodes CDR1 KGHSH and CDR2 LQKENI. CDR3 amino acids: CASSPQTNYGYTF. CDR3 DNA sequence: TGTGCCAGCTCGCCCCAGACGAACTATGGCTACACCTTC.

The chain joins TRBV5-1 to TRBJ2-7; possibly TRBD1 or TRBD2 for D (5 bases each). CDR1 and CDR2 from the germline V gene are SGHRS and YFSETQ. V was pared by 0 bases and J by 0 bases, with 10 bases between. This CDR3 has 15 residues. CDR3 sequence reads: CASSLAQEVSYEQYF. DNA of the CDR3: TGCGCCAGCAGCTTGGCACAGGAGGTCTCCTACGAGCAGTACTTC.